Presented here are 20 T cell receptor beta chains from one specimen sequenced in a study of beta chain features in type 1 diabetes. The investigators reverse transcribed all of the isolated RNA, so they sequenced expressed TCRB transcripts. Profiling relied on immunoSEQ multiplex PCR, and the TCRdb table lists in-frame clones only, not all of them. Among a few hundred thousand clones listed, roughly 15% were seen once. The sequenced sample was naive CD4+ T cells from blood. Receptors were obtained from a woman aged 18-30 years in good health.

V usage is TRBV7-9 and J usage is TRBJ2-7; TRBD2 aligns across 9 bases. The CDR3 consists of 14 residues. Germline trimming cut 2 bases from V and 4 bases from J; bases unmatched to any gene: 3. Germline CDR1 is SEHNR and CDR2 is FQNEAQ (reference sequence). CDR3 DNA sequence: TGTGCCAGCAGCTTAAGCGGGAGGACATACGAGCAGTACTTC. It encodes CASSLSGRTYEQYF.

In this sample, this clone turned up a few times. This chain uses TRBV6-1 with TRBJ1-2; D gene unclear. Germline V gene lookup returns CDR1 MNHNS and CDR2 SASEGT. CDR3 length: 12 residues. V lost 2 bases, J lost 5 bases, and 6 bases lay in between. Here the CDR3 DNA reads TGTGCCAGCAGTGAAAACGAGTATGGCTACACCTTC. This codes for CASSENEYGYTF.

This clone turned up a few times. The chain carries TRBV28 and TRBJ2-7; no definite D call. CDR3 length: 12 residues. Germline V gene lookup returns CDR1 MDHEN and CDR2 SYDVKM. V lost 3 bases to trimming and J lost 1 base, with 4 bases between them. The CDR3 coding sequence is TGTGCCAGCAGTTTTTCGTCCTACGAGCAGTACTTC. Translation gives CASSFSSYEQYF.

This clone has more than one count but fewer than ten. The chain has TRBV6-6 and TRBJ2-1; TRBD1 agrees at 7 bases. There are 15 residues in the CDR3. The germline gives CDR1 MNHNY, CDR2 SVGAGI (reference sequence). With V trimmed by 5 bases and J by 2 bases, 6 bases remained unmatched. The CDR3 sequence is CASSGYRGTYNEQFF. The CDR3 bases are TGTGCCAGCAGTGGATACAGGGGCACCTACAATGAGCAGTTCTTC.

A remark on this clone: In the same sample, other DNA sequences code for this CDR3. The rearrangement links TRBV6-5 to TRBJ2-1; 8 bases are shared with TRBD1. The CDR3 runs to 15 residues. Germline V gene data show CDR1 as MNHEY and CDR2 as SVGAGI. With V trimmed by 4 bases and J by 3 bases, 5 bases remained unmatched. CDR3 region: CASSSDRGHYNEQFF. The CDR3 DNA is TGTGCCAGCAGTTCCGACAGGGGACACTACAATGAGCAGTTCTTC.

This clone occurred a few times. The CDR3 spells CAWRRLVGDTQYF. In nucleotides, the CDR3 is TGTGCCTGGAGGAGGCTAGTAGGAGATACGCAGTATTTT. This chain connects TRBV30 to TRBJ2-3; no definite D call. The CDR3 runs to 13 residues. CDR1 and CDR2 (germline): GTSNPN, SVGIG (reference sequence). Trimming stripped 3 bases from V and 5 bases from J, with 12 bases between.

With respect to this clone: Additional DNA sequences in this sample encode the identical CDR3. V usage is TRBV7-3 and J usage is TRBJ1-2; maybe TRBD1 (5 bases). The V gene's germline CDR1 is SGHTA and CDR2 FQGTGA. Trimming shortened V by 5 bases and J by 4 bases, and 11 bases separated the two germline ends. The CDR3 contains 13 residues. CDR3 sequence reads: CASSPGQGYGYTF. CDR3 bases: TGTGCCAGCAGCCCAGGGCAAGGCTATGGCTACACCTTC.

V and J are TRBV11-2 and TRBJ1-4; a weak D match, TRBD1 (5 bases). Trimming removed 5 bases at V and 0 bases at J, with 10 bases between. Germline-derived CDR1 and CDR2 are SGHAT and FQNNGV. The length of the CDR3 is 15 residues. The CDR3 nucleotides read TGTGCCAGCAGCCCCCTGACAGCAACTAATGAAAAACTGTTTTTT. Translated: CASSPLTATNEKLFF.

This clone was counted between two and nine times. V is TRBV9 and J is TRBJ1-4, with 8 bases fitting TRBD1. CDR3 length: 18 residues. Germline V gene sequence: CDR1 SGDLS, CDR2 YYNGEE. Losses at the gene ends were 4 bases for V and 0 bases for J; bases not matched to a gene: 11. In nucleotides, the CDR3 is TGTGCCAGCAGCCCGACGGACAGGGAGTGGTCAACTAATGAAAAACTGTTTTTT. Protein product: CASSPTDREWSTNEKLFF.

This clone was observed a few times. The genes are TRBV5-4 and TRBJ2-1, with 12 bases aligning to TRBD2. The CDR3 consists of 14 residues. Trimming took 0 bases from V and 10 from J; bases not matched to a gene: 2. Germline CDR1 is SGHNT and CDR2 is YYREEE (reference sequence). The CDR3 DNA follows: TGTGCCAGCAGCTTGGGACTAGCGGGAGCCGAGCAGTTCTTC. It yields the protein CASSLGLAGAEQFF.

The chain couples TRBV27 to TRBJ2-1, with D perhaps matching TRBD1 (6 bases). This CDR3 has 16 amino acids. Trimming removed 6 bases from V and 4 bases from J, with 19 bases in between. The germline V gene has CDR1 MNHEY and CDR2 SMNVEV (reference sequence). CDR3 sequence (DNA): TGTGCCAGCAGGCGGACAACCCAGGGGTTTTACAATGAGCAGTTCTTC. It yields the protein CASRRTTQGFYNEQFF.

The rearrangement links TRBV27 to TRBJ2-1, with TRBD2 matching 9 bases. V trimming: 7 bases; J trimming: 2 bases; junction bases outside the gene matches: 12. The CDR3 totals 17 residues. The germline CDR1 and CDR2 sequences are MNHEY and SMNVEV (reference sequence). DNA of the CDR3: TGTGCCAGCACACGATGGCGGGCTAGCGGGGCCTACAATGAGCAGTTCTTC. It translates to CASTRWRASGAYNEQFF.

This clone was detected once. V is TRBV5-1 and J is TRBJ2-1; a possible D gene is TRBD2 (5 bases). The CDR3 contains 16 residues. V gave up 1 base and J gave up 4 bases, with 15 bases separating them. CDR1 and CDR2 (germline): SGHRS, YFSETQ. CDR3 loop: CASSLTSMRDYNEQFF. CDR3 coding DNA: TGCGCCAGCAGCTTGACGTCCATGAGGGATTACAATGAGCAGTTCTTC.

This clone turned up a few times. The CDR3 nucleotides read TGTGCCAGCAGTGTTAACAGGGGCCCGCGTTACAATGAGCAGTTCTTC. Translated: CASSVNRGPRYNEQFF. This chain links TRBV2 with TRBJ2-1; 7 bases match TRBD1. Germline CDR1 reads SNHLY; CDR2 reads FYNNEI. The CDR3 loop spans 16 amino acids. V lost 4 bases and J lost 4; bases outside the gene matches: 10.

The chain recombines TRBV5-4 with TRBJ2-3, with 10 bases that match TRBD2. The V segment lost 4 bases and the J segment 5 bases; nucleotides outside the gene matches: 4. The CDR3 is 14 residues long. CDR1 and CDR2 from the germline V gene are SGHNT and YYREEE (reference sequence). The CDR3 spells CASSLRLAGDTQYF. The DNA for the CDR3 is TGTGCCAGCAGCCTCCGACTAGCGGGAGATACGCAGTATTTT.

CDR3 loop: CASSLGTGGGEQYF. The CDR3, as DNA: TGTGCCAGCTCACTCGGGACAGGGGGCGGCGAGCAGTACTTC. The chain carries TRBV18 and TRBJ2-7; 12 positions agree with TRBD1. Trimming took 4 bases from V and 6 from J; bases not matched to a gene: 4. Per the germline V gene, CDR1 is KGHSH and CDR2 is LQKENI. The CDR3 is made up of 14 amino acids.

This clone was counted a few times. J is TRBJ1-2 and V is TRBV18; perhaps TRBD1 as D (6 bases). Per germline, CDR1 KGHSH and CDR2 LQKENI. CDR3 length equals 15 residues. Trimming removed 2 bases from V and 0 bases from J, with 10 bases in between. The CDR3 here is CASSPKTGPNYGYTF. CDR3 DNA sequence: TGTGCCAGCTCACCAAAAACAGGGCCTAACTATGGCTACACCTTC.

V gene TRBV29-1 combines with J gene TRBJ1-1; tentative D call: TRBD1 (6 bases). Germline V gene lookup returns CDR1 SQVTM and CDR2 ANQGSEA. The CDR3 consists of 14 residues. Deletions cut 2 bases from V and 1 base from J, with 11 bases between. The CDR3 DNA is TGCAGCGTTGAACACTCGACAGGGAACACTGAAGCTTTCTTT. This sequence encodes CSVEHSTGNTEAFF.

The chain recombines TRBV28 with TRBJ2-7; TRBD2 might be the D (5 bases). There are 12 residues in the CDR3. Deletions cut 3 bases from V and 3 bases from J, with 6 bases between. The V gene's germline CDR1 is MDHEN and CDR2 SYDVKM. This CDR3 is CASSFEGYEQYF. DNA for the CDR3: TGTGCCAGCAGTTTCGAGGGCTACGAGCAGTACTTC.

The chain links TRBV23-1 to TRBJ2-1, with a weak D call TRBD2 (6 bases). TRBV23-1 belongs to the ORF category, with a function that is uncertain. CDR3 length: 17 amino acids. V lost 3 bases and J lost 4, with 19 bases in between. The CDR3 loop is CASSQGRREFLYNEQFF. Here the CDR3 DNA reads TGCGCCAGCAGTCAGGGGAGACGGGAGTTCTTGTACAATGAGCAGTTCTTC.